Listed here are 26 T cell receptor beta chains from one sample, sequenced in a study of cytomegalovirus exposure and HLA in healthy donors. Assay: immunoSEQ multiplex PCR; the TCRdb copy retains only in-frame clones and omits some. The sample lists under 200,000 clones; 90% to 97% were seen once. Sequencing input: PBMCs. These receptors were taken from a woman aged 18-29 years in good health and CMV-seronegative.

The CDR3 region is CASSTQGGGTEAFF. CDR3 bases: TGCGCCAGCAGCACCCAGGGGGGCGGCACTGAAGCTTTCTTT. This chain joins TRBV5-1 and TRBJ1-1; 7 bases match TRBD1. Germline CDR1 SGHRS, CDR2 YFSETQ. The junction had 7 bases not matched to a gene; V was cut back by 4 bases and J by 4 bases. The CDR3 is made up of 14 amino acids.

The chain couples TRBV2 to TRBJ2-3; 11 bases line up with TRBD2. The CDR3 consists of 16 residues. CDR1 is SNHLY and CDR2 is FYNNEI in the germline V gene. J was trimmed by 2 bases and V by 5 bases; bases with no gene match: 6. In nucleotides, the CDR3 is TGTGCCAGCAGTACCCCTAGCGGGGGGCTCACAGATACGCAGTATTTT. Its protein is CASSTPSGGLTDTQYF.

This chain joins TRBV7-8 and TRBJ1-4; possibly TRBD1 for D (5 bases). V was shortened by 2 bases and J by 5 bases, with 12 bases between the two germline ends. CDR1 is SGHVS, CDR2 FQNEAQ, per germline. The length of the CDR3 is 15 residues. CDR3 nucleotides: TGTGCCAGCAGCTTAAATAGGGGTCGCAATGAAAAACTGTTTTTT. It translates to CASSLNRGRNEKLFF.

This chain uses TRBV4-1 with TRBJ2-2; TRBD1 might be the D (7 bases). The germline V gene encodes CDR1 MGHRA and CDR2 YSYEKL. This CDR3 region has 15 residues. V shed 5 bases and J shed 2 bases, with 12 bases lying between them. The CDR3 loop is CASSGGGPNTGELFF. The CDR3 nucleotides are TGCGCCAGCAGCGGAGGGGGCCCAAACACCGGGGAGCTGTTTTTT.

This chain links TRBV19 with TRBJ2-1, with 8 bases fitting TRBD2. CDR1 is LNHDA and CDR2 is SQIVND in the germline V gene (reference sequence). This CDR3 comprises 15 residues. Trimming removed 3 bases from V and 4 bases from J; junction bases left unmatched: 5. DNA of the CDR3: TGTGCCAGTAGTATGGCCAGCGGGGGTTACAATGAGCAGTTCTTC. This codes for CASSMASGGYNEQFF.

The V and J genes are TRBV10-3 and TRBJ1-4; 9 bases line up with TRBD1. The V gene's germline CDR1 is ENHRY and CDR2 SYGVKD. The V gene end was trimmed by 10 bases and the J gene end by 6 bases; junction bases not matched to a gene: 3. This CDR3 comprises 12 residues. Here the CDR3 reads CATGTGYEKLFF. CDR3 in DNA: TGTGCCACCGGGACAGGGTATGAAAAACTGTTTTTT.

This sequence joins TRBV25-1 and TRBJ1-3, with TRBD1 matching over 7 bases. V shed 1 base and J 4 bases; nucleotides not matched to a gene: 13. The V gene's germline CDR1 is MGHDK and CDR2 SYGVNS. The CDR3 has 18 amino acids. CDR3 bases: TGTGCCAGCAGTGAATCGGGCAGGGGGATCTCAGGGGGAAACACCATATATTTT. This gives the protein CASSESGRGISGGNTIYF.

The CDR3 DNA follows: TGCGCCAGCAGCCAAGTTAGCATCCCTGGTGGGACCCAGTACTTC. Protein product: CASSQVSIPGGTQYF. This chain links TRBV4-3 with TRBJ2-5; D gene unclear. V was clipped by 1 base and J by 7 bases, with 16 bases between them. The CDR3 sequence is 15 residues long. Germline assignment: CDR1 LGHNA and CDR2 YSLEER.

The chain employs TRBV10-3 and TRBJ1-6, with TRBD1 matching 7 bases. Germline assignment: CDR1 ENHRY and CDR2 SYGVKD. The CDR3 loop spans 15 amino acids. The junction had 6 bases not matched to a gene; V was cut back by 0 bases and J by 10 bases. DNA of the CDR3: TGTGCCATCAGTGAGTCCCGACAGGGCAACTCACCCCTCCACTTT. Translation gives CAISESRQGNSPLHF.

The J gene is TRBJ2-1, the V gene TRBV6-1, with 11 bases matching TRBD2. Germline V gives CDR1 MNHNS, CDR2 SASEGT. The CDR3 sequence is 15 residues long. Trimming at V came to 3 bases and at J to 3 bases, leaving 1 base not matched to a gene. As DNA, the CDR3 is TGTGCCAGCAGTGAGACTAGCGGGGACTACAATGAGCAGTTCTTC. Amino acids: CASSETSGDYNEQFF.

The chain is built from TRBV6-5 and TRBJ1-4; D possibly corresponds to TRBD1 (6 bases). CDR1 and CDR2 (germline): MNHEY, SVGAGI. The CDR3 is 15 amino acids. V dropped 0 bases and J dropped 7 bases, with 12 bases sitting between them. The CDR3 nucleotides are TGTGCCAGCAGTTACTCGCAGGGGTGGAGTGAAAAACTGTTTTTT. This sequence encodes CASSYSQGWSEKLFF.

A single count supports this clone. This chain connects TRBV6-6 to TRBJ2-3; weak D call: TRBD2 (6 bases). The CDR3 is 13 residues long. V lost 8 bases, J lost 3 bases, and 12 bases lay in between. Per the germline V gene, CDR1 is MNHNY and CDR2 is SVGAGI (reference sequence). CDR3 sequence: CASQRDSTDTQYF. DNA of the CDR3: TGTGCCAGCCAGAGGGACTCTACAGATACGCAGTATTTT.

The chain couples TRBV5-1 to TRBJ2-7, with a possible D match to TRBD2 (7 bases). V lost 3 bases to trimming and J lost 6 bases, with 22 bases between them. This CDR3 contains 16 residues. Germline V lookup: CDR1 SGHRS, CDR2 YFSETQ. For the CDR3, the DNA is TGCGCCAGCAGCTCACTCCTAGGGGGGGCCGGTGCCGAGCAGTACTTC. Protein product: CASSSLLGGAGAEQYF.

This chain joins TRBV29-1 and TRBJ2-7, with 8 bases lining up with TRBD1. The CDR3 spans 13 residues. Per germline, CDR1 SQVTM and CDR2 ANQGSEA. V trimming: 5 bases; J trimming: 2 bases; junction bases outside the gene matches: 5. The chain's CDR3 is CSVTGTGTYEQYF. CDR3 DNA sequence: TGCAGCGTTACCGGGACAGGAACCTACGAGCAGTACTTC.

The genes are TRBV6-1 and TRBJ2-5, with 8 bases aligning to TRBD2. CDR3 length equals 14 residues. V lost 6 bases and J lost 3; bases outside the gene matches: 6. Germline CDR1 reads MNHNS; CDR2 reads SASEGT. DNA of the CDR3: TGTGCCAGCAGCAGGGACGGGAGGGAAGAGACCCAGTACTTC. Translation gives CASSRDGREETQYF.

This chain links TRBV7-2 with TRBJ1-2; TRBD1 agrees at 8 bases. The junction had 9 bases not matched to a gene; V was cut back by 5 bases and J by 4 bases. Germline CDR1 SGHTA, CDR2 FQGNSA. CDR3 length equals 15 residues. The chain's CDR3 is CASSLRQGIGYGYTF. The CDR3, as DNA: TGTGCCAGCAGCCTAAGACAGGGGATCGGCTATGGCTACACCTTC.

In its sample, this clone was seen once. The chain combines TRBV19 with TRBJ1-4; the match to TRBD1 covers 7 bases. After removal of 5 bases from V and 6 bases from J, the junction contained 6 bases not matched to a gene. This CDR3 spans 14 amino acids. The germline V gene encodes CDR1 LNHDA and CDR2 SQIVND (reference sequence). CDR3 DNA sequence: TGTGCCAGTAGTCCGGGGACAGCGGATGAAAAACTGTTTTTT. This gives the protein CASSPGTADEKLFF.

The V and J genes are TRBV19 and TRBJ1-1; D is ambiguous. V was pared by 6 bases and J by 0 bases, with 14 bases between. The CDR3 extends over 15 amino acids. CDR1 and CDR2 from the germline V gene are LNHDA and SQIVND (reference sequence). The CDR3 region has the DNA TGTGCCAGTAGCGACTCCGGAATAATGAACACTGAAGCTTTCTTT. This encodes CASSDSGIMNTEAFF.

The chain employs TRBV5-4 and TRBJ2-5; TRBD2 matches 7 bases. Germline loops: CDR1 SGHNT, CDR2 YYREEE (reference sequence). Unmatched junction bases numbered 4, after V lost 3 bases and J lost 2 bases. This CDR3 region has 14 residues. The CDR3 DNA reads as TGTGCCAGCAGCTCTAGCGGCTTTCAAGAGACCCAGTACTTC. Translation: CASSSSGFQETQYF. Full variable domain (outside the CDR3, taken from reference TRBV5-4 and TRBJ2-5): ETGVTQSPTHLIKTRGQQVTLRCSSQSGHNTVSWYQQALGQGPQFIFQYYREEENGRGNFPPRFSGLQFPNYSSELNVNALELDDSALYLCASSSSGFQETQYFGPGTRLLVL.

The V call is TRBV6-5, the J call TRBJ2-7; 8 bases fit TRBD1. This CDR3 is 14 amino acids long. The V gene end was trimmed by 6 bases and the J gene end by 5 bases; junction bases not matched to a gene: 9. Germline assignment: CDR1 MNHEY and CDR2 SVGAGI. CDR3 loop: CASRGQGAFHEQYF. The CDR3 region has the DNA TGTGCCAGCAGGGGGCAGGGGGCCTTCCACGAGCAGTACTTC.

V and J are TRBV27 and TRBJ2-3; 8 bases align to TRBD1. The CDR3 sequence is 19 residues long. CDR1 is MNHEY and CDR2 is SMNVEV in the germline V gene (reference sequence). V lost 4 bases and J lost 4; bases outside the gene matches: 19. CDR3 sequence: CASSSRQGRGRESPDTQYF. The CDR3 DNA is TGTGCCAGCAGTTCCCGCCAGGGCAGGGGGCGCGAGTCCCCAGATACGCAGTATTTT.

For the CDR3, the DNA is TGTGCCAGCAGTTTTTCAGCGGGGACTCCTCCTTTATCCTACGAGCAGTACTTC. As protein: CASSFSAGTPPLSYEQYF. This chain joins TRBV27 and TRBJ2-7; TRBD2 matches at 7 bases. The length of the CDR3 is 18 residues. Germline-derived CDR1 and CDR2 are MNHEY and SMNVEV (reference sequence). Trimming at V came to 3 bases and at J to 1 base, leaving 15 bases not matched to a gene.

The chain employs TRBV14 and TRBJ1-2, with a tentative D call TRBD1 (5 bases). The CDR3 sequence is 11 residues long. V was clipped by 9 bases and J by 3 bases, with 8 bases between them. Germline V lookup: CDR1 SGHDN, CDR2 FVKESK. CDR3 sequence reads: CASGGDYGYTF. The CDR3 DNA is TGTGCCAGTGGGGGGGACTATGGCTACACCTTC. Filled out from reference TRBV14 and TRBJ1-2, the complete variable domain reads EAGVTQFPSHSVIEKGQTVTLRCDPISGHDNLYWYRRVMGKEIKFLLHFVKESKQDESGMPNNRFLAERTGGTYSTLKVQPAELEDSGVYFCASGGDYGYTFGSGTRLTVV.

The CDR3 reads CASSYSEGWQAAFF. In DNA form, the CDR3 reads TGTGCCAGCAGTTACTCGGAAGGTTGGCAGGCGGCTTTCTTT. V gene TRBV6-5 combines with J gene TRBJ1-1; D not certain. The CDR3 totals 14 residues. Trimming cost V 0 bases and J 11 bases, with 16 bases left between them. Germline V gene data show CDR1 as MNHEY and CDR2 as SVGAGI.

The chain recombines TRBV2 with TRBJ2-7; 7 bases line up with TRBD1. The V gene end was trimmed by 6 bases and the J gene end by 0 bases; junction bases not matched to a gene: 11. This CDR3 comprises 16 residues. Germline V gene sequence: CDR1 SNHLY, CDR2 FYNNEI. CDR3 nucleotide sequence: TGTGCCAGCAGCCTCGAGGGGGCAGACAGCTCCTACGAGCAGTACTTC. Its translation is CASSLEGADSSYEQYF.

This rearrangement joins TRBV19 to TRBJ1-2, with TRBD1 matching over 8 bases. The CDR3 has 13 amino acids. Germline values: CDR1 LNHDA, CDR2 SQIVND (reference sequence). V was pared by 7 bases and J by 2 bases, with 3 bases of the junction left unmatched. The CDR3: CASTQGANYGYTF. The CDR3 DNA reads TGTGCCAGTACCCAGGGGGCCAACTATGGCTACACCTTC.